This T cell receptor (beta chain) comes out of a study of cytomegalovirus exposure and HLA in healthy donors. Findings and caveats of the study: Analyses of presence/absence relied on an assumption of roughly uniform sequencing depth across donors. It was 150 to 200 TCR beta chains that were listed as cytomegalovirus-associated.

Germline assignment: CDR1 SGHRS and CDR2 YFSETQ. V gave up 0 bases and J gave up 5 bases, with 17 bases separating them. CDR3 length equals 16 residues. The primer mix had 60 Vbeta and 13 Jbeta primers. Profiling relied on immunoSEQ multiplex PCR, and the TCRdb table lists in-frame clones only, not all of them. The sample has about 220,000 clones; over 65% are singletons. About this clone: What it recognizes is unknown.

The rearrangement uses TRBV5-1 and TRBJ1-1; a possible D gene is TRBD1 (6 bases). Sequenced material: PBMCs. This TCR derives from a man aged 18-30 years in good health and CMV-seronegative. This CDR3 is CASSLARGGVKTEAFF. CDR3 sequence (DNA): TGCGCCAGCAGCTTGGCCAGGGGAGGGGTAAAAACTGAAGCTTTCTTT.